These 31 T cell receptor beta chains were sequenced from one sample in a study of neurological immune-mediated disorders. TCRdb re-derived calls from the 5' RACE reads in MiXCR, one entry per CDR3 protein. The table shows 20,000 to 30,000 distinct CDR3 sequences, with around an eighth occurring only once. Specimen: PBMCs. These receptors all stem from a woman aged 60-75 years with HTLV-1-associated myelopathy (HAM/TSP).

This clonotype qualifies as large. This rearrangement joins TRBV27 to TRBJ2-3; TRBD2 matches 8 bases. V trimming: 0 bases; J trimming: 6 bases; junction bases outside the gene matches: 2. The CDR3 spans 14 residues. The germline CDR1 and CDR2 sequences are MNHEY and SMNVEV (reference sequence). CDR3 bases: TGTGCCAGCAGTTTATCAGCGGGGGTGGATACGCAGTATTTT. Its protein is CASSLSAGVDTQYF.

By share, this clonotype counts as medium-sized (0.01 to 0.1%). The chain combines TRBV12-3 or TRBV12-4 with TRBJ1-5, with D possibly TRBD1 on 6 matching bases. The CDR3 sequence is 14 residues long. V dropped 7 bases and J dropped 4 bases, with 14 bases sitting between them. The CDR3 DNA sequence: TGTGCCAGCACCAAACAGGGAAGGAATCAGCCCCAGCATTTT. Translation gives CASTKQGRNQPQHF.

The chain has TRBV6-2 or TRBV6-3 and TRBJ2-5, with D tentatively TRBD1 (6 bases). The germline gives CDR1 MNHEY, CDR2 SVGEGT. Trimming took off 1 base at V and 5 bases at J, with 11 bases between the two ends. The CDR3 contains 14 residues. The CDR3: CASSYLGGPETQYF. The CDR3 bases are TGTGCCAGCAGTTACTTAGGGGGTCCGGAGACCCAGTACTTC.

The chain links TRBV28 to TRBJ2-7; TRBD1 is a possible D gene (6 bases). The V end was cut by 6 bases, the J end by 4 bases, with 13 bases between. The CDR3 consists of 13 residues. In germline, CDR1 is MDHEN, CDR2 SYDVKM. CDR3 bases: TGTGCCAGCAGGCTACAGGGAAGATACGAGCAGTACTTC. Encoded protein: CASRLQGRYEQYF.

This clonotype was observed a few times. J is TRBJ1-1 and V is TRBV25-1; maybe TRBD1 (5 bases). The CDR3 length is 14 residues. Trimming took 7 bases from V and 5 from J, leaving 17 bases between them. Germline loops: CDR1 MGHDK, CDR2 SYGVNS. The DNA for the CDR3 is TGTGCCAGCACGGCGGCAGGGAGGTCGACTGAAGCTTTCTTT. Residues: CASTAAGRSTEAFF.

This clonotype has a count of ten or more. The gene calls are TRBV7-9 and TRBJ1-2, with 11 bases matching TRBD1. The length of the CDR3 is 14 residues. Germline lookup yields CDR1 SEHNR and CDR2 FQNEAQ (reference sequence). With 3 bases clipped from V and 6 bases from J, the junction kept 3 bases outside the gene matches. CDR3 residues: CASSFWTGGDGYTF. The CDR3 nucleotides are TGTGCCAGCAGCTTCTGGACAGGGGGCGATGGCTACACCTTC.

In regard to this clonotype: Relative to the germline gene, one junction end is altered; a read error may explain this. The chain couples TRBV6-6 to TRBJ2-3, with 7 positions matching TRBD1. The CDR3 length is 17 residues. Per germline, CDR1 MNHNY and CDR2 SVGAGI (reference sequence). In nucleotides, the CDR3 is TGTGCCAGCAGTTACATAAAGGGGACAGAGAACACAGATACACAGTATTTT. Amino acids: CASSYIKGTENTDTQYF.

This clonotype was recorded at least ten times. The chain links TRBV5-1 to TRBJ1-2; the D is unclear. CDR3 length: 12 residues. Germline V lookup: CDR1 SGHRS, CDR2 YFSETQ. The V and J ends lost 0 bases and 7 bases respectively, with 7 bases between them. The CDR3 region has the DNA TGCGCCAGCAGCTTGGCGAGGGTTGGCTACACCTTC. Translating it yields CASSLARVGYTF. Full variable domain (remainder filled in from reference TRBV5-1 and TRBJ1-2): KAGVTQTPRYLIKTRGQQVTLSCSPISGHRSVSWYQQTPGQGLQFLFEYFSETQRNKGNFPGRFSGRQFSNSRSEMNVSTLELGDSALYLCASSLARVGYTFGSGTRLTVV.

This clonotype was recorded at least ten times. The V gene is TRBV11-2, the J gene TRBJ2-3, with 7 bases fitting TRBD2. The V gene end was trimmed by 5 bases and the J gene end by 4 bases; junction bases not matched to a gene: 6. Germline assignment: CDR1 SGHAT and CDR2 FQNNGV. The CDR3 has 14 residues. DNA of the CDR3: TGTGCCAGCAGCGGCGGGAGTAGCCCAGATACGCAGTATTTT. Amino acids: CASSGGSSPDTQYF.

In this sample, this clonotype turned up a few times. J is TRBJ1-2 and V is TRBV30; 8 bases are a match to TRBD1. J gave up 4 bases and V 2 bases, and 6 bases lay outside the gene matches. This CDR3 is built from 14 residues. CDR1 and CDR2 (germline): GTSNPN, SVGIG (reference sequence). CDR3 sequence (DNA): TGTGCCTGGAGTCGGACCGGGACAGGCTATGGCTACACCTTC. It specifies CAWSRTGTGYGYTF.

This clonotype has at least ten counts. The V call is TRBV5-1, the J call TRBJ2-2; 9 bases map to TRBD1. CDR1 and CDR2 from the germline V gene are SGHRS and YFSETQ. The CDR3 spans 15 residues. V shed 4 bases and J 7 bases; nucleotides not matched to a gene: 8. This CDR3 is CASSLRQGEDGELFF. As DNA, the CDR3 is TGCGCCAGCAGCCTGAGACAGGGGGAGGACGGGGAGCTGTTTTTT. The full variable domain, its missing parts supplied by reference TRBV5-1 and TRBJ2-2, is KAGVTQTPRYLIKTRGQQVTLSCSPISGHRSVSWYQQTPGQGLQFLFEYFSETQRNKGNFPGRFSGRQFSNSRSEMNVSTLELGDSALYLCASSLRQGEDGELFFGEGSRLTVL.

The V gene is TRBV20-1, the J gene TRBJ2-3; no clear D. Germline V CDR1 and CDR2: DFQATT, SNEGSKA (reference sequence). Trimming pared 6 bases from V and 4 bases from J, leaving 14 bases between. The CDR3 sequence is 13 residues long. The CDR3 protein is CSAEDGDSDTQYF. CDR3 coding DNA: TGCAGTGCCGAGGATGGGGATTCAGATACGCAGTATTTT.

This clonotype is termed medium-sized. The chain combines TRBV7-2 with TRBJ1-2, with D perhaps TRBD1 (6 bases). Germline CDR1 and CDR2: SGHTA and FQGNSA. The CDR3 length is 13 residues. Trimming pared 3 bases from V and 8 bases from J, leaving 13 bases between. Written as DNA, the CDR3 is TGTGCCAGCAGCTTCTCAGGGGTTGAGGGCTACACCTTC. Its protein is CASSFSGVEGYTF.

This clonotype has a count of ten or more. The V call is TRBV29-1, the J call TRBJ1-1; D gene unclear. Between the trimmed V and J ends, which lost 4 bases and 0 bases, there was a span of 12 bases. The length of the CDR3 is 14 residues. Germline CDR1 is SQVTM and CDR2 is ANQGSEA. The CDR3 sequence: CSVVQQPMNTEAFF. Here the CDR3 DNA reads TGCAGCGTTGTTCAACAGCCGATGAACACTGAAGCTTTCTTT. Full variable domain (outside the CDR3, taken from reference TRBV29-1 and TRBJ1-1): SAVISQKPSRDICQRGTSLTIQCQVDSQVTMMFWYRQQPGQSLTLIATANQGSEATYESGFVIDKFPISRPNLTFSTLTVSNMSPEDSSIYLCSVVQQPMNTEAFFGQGTRLTVV.

In its sample, this clonotype ranks as medium-sized. The rearrangement links TRBV28 to TRBJ2-6; D might be TRBD2 (6 bases). CDR3 length: 16 residues. Germline assignment: CDR1 MDHEN and CDR2 SYDVKM. Trimming removed 3 bases at V and 0 bases at J, with 9 bases between. The CDR3 bases are TGTGCCAGCAGTTTTACTAGCAGCTCTGGGGCCAACGTCCTGACTTTC. It translates to CASSFTSSSGANVLTF.

The chain carries TRBV18 and TRBJ1-2; 8 bases match TRBD1. After removal of 9 bases from V and 2 bases from J, the junction contained 20 bases not matched to a gene. The CDR3 contains 18 residues. CDR1 and CDR2 from the germline V gene are KGHSH and LQKENI. The CDR3 here is CASLPGSGQGFRNYGYTF. CDR3 in DNA: TGTGCCAGTCTACCAGGAAGTGGACAGGGTTTCCGGAACTATGGCTACACCTTC.

This clonotype has a count of ten or more. The rearrangement links TRBV20-1 to TRBJ1-5; D gene ambiguous. The CDR3 runs 14 residues. Trimming left V 0 bases short and J 1 base short, with 7 bases between. Germline loops: CDR1 DFQATT, CDR2 SNEGSKA (reference sequence). The CDR3 protein is CSARDRRSNQPQHF. CDR3 in DNA: TGCAGTGCTAGAGATCGACGGAGCAATCAGCCCCAGCATTTT.

This clonotype was picked up many times. The chain uses TRBV12-3 or TRBV12-4 and TRBJ1-3; D remains ambiguous. The germline V and J ends were trimmed by 6 bases and 0 bases, with 9 bases remaining between them. The CDR3 runs to 14 residues. The CDR3, as DNA: TGTGCCAGCAGCCTAGACATCTCTGGAAACACCATATATTTT. The encoded protein is CASSLDISGNTIYF.

There are many counts of this clonotype. This chain connects TRBV29-1 to TRBJ1-1, with 10 bases identical to TRBD1. The V gene's germline CDR1 is SQVTM and CDR2 ANQGSEA. This CDR3 contains 14 residues. The V and J ends lost 7 bases and 11 bases, in that order; junction bases with no gene match: 16. The chain's CDR3 is CSAGSGGQGTHAFF. CDR3 bases: TGCAGCGCAGGATCCGGGGGACAGGGGACCCACGCTTTCTTT.

Note on this clonotype: The CDR3 carries no conserved terminal phenylalanine or tryptophan, so it likely arises from a read error. The DNA is omitted, as the CDR3 cannot be located on it reliably, and the CDR3 follows TCRdb's listing. CDR3 sequence: CSATRRGGIYEQY. The rearrangement links TRBV20-1 to TRBJ2-7; TRBD2 is the table's D call and was not checked against the DNA. The CDR3 sequence runs 13 residues, both termini included. CDR1 DFQATT and CDR2 SNEGSKA come from the germline V gene (reference sequence).

The rearrangement links TRBV5-5 to TRBJ2-7; 7 bases agree with TRBD1. CDR3 length: 15 amino acids. Germline V gene data show CDR1 as SGHKS and CDR2 as YYEKEE (reference sequence). Trimming at V came to 4 bases and at J to 2 bases, leaving 9 bases not matched to a gene. CDR3 region: CASSLGTDSTYEQYF. The CDR3 nucleotides read TGTGCCAGCAGCCTCGGGACAGACTCTACCTACGAGCAGTACTTC.

At least ten counts were recorded for this clonotype. The chain links TRBV20-1 to TRBJ2-3; weak D call: TRBD2 (6 bases). The V end was cut by 3 bases, the J end by 0 bases, with 10 bases between. This CDR3 region has 14 residues. Germline assignment: CDR1 DFQATT and CDR2 SNEGSKA (reference sequence). The CDR3 sequence: CSASRGVSTDTQYF. The DNA of the CDR3 is TGCAGTGCTAGCCGCGGGGTTAGCACAGATACGCAGTATTTT.

Ten or more counts support this clonotype. The chain employs TRBV27 and TRBJ1-2, with 11 bases identical to TRBD1. V lost 3 bases, J lost 5 bases, and 5 bases stayed unmatched. This CDR3 has 15 residues. Germline CDR1 MNHEY, CDR2 SMNVEV (reference sequence). The CDR3 DNA reads as TGTGCCAGCAGTTTCTTGGGACAGGGGGATTATGGCTACACCTTC. This gives the protein CASSFLGQGDYGYTF.

This clonotype was counted only a few times. The DNA is omitted, as the CDR3 cannot be located on it reliably, and the CDR3 follows TCRdb's listing. This chain joins TRBV7-2 and TRBJ2-1; the table's D call, TRBD2, was not checked against the DNA. The CDR3 length is 20 residues, termini included. Germline CDR1 SGHTA, CDR2 FQGNSA. CDR3 region: CASSFYICSASSGGRNEQFF.

Notes on this clonotype: The germline gene is not matched at one end of the junction; a read error may be the cause. The chain uses TRBV20-1 and TRBJ2-1; TRBD1 matches at 9 bases. Germline CDR1 DFQATT, CDR2 SNEGSKA (reference sequence). The CDR3 has 15 amino acids. CDR3 DNA: TGCAGTGCTAGTAGGGACAGGGCGGTACGTACTGAGCAGTCCTTC. Protein: CSASRDRAVRTEQSF.

This clonotype was counted a few times. The rearrangement joins TRBV29-1 to TRBJ2-2; no reliable D call. V dropped 5 bases and J dropped 1 base, with 2 bases sitting between them. CDR3 length: 11 amino acids. Germline assignment: CDR1 SQVTM and CDR2 ANQGSEA. Written as DNA, the CDR3 is TGCAGCGTTAAGAACACCGGGGAGCTGTTTTTT. This codes for CSVKNTGELFF.

This clonotype has only a few counts. This sequence joins TRBV19 and TRBJ1-5; TRBD1 matches 8 bases. The CDR3 totals 13 residues. Germline CDR1 reads LNHDA; CDR2 reads SQIVND (reference sequence). J gave up 5 bases and V 6 bases, and 3 bases lay outside the gene matches. CDR3 sequence reads: CASSLTGDQPQHF. DNA for the CDR3: TGTGCCAGTAGCCTGACAGGGGATCAGCCCCAGCATTTT.

This clonotype was seen ten or more times. The genes are TRBV29-1 and TRBJ1-1, with D possibly TRBD1 on 6 matching bases. V dropped 7 bases and J dropped 4 bases, with 13 bases sitting between them. The CDR3 runs to 12 residues. Germline V CDR1 and CDR2: SQVTM, ANQGSEA. This CDR3 reads CSAEQGGTEAFF. CDR3 DNA sequence: TGCAGCGCGGAACAGGGTGGCACTGAAGCTTTCTTT.

In its sample, this clonotype ranks as medium-sized (0.01 to 0.1%). The chain couples TRBV7-9 to TRBJ2-1, with a tentative D call TRBD2 (5 bases). The CDR3 is 13 amino acids. Germline assignment: CDR1 SEHNR and CDR2 FQNEAQ (reference sequence). Trimming cost V 4 bases and J 4 bases, with 8 bases left between them. This CDR3 reads CASSSGLYNEQFF. As DNA, the CDR3 is TGTGCCAGCAGCTCCGGACTTTACAATGAGCAGTTCTTC. Based on the CDR3 plus reference TRBV7-9 and TRBJ2-1, the full variable domain is DTGVSQNPRHKITKRGQNVTFRCDPISEHNRLYWYRQTLGQGPEFLTYFQNEAQLEKSRLLSDRFSAERPKGSFSTLEIQRTEQGDSAMYLCASSSGLYNEQFFGPGTRLTVL.

This clonotype was detected ten times or more. This chain connects TRBV7-8 to TRBJ2-1; 9 bases are shared with TRBD2. Trimming removed 3 bases from V and 5 bases from J; junction bases left unmatched: 5. The CDR3 runs 15 residues. Germline V gene data show CDR1 as SGHVS and CDR2 as FQNEAQ. The CDR3 region has the DNA TGTGCCAGCAGCTTCAGCGGGGGGAGGGACAATGAGCAGTTCTTC. Its translation is CASSFSGGRDNEQFF.

This clonotype came up many times. The genes are TRBV20-1 and TRBJ2-6, with 7 bases fitting TRBD2. The CDR3 contains 14 residues. Losses at the gene ends were 6 bases for V and 2 bases for J; bases not matched to a gene: 4. CDR1 is DFQATT and CDR2 is SNEGSKA in the germline V gene (reference sequence). CDR3: CSAPAGAGANVLTF. The CDR3 DNA is TGCAGTGCCCCTGCGGGAGCTGGGGCCAACGTCCTGACTTTC.